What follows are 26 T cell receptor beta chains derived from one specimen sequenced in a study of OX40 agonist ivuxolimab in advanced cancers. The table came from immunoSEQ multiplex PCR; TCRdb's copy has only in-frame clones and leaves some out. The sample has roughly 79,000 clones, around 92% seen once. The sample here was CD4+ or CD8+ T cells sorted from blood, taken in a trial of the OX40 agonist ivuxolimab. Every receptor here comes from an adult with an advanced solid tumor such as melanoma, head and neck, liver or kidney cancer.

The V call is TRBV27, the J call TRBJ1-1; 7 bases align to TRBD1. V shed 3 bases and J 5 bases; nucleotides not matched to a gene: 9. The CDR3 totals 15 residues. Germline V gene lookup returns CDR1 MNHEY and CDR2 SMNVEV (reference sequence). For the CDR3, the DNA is TGTGCCAGCAGTTTGGCCCTTACAGGGGTAACTGAAGCTTTCTTT. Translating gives CASSLALTGVTEAFF.

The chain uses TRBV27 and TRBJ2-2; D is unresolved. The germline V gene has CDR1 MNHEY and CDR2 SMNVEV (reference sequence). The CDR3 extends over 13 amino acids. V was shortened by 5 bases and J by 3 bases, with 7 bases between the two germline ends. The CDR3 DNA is TGTGCCAGCAGTCCGACCTACACCGGGGAGCTGTTTTTT. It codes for CASSPTYTGELFF.

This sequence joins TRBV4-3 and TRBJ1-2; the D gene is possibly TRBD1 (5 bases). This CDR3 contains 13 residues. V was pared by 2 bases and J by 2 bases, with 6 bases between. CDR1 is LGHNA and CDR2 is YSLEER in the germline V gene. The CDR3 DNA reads TGCGCCAGCAGCCAACGGGGCAACTATGGCTACACCTTC. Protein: CASSQRGNYGYTF.

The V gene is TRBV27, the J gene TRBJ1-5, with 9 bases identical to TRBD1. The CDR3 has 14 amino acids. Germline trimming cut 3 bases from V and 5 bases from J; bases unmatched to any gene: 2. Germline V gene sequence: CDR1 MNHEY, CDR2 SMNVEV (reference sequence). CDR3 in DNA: TGTGCCAGCAGTTTCACAGGGGGCTATCAGCCCCAGCATTTT. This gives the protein CASSFTGGYQPQHF.

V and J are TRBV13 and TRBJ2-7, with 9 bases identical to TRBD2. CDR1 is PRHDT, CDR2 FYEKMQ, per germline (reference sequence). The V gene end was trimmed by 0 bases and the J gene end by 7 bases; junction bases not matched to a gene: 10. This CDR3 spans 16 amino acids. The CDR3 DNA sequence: TGTGCCAGCAGCTTAGGTCTAGCGGGGCTTGGTATAGAGCAGTACTTC. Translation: CASSLGLAGLGIEQYF.

As DNA, the CDR3 is TGTGCCAGCAGCTTGGGAAGTTTTGGGACTAGCGGGGGACCGGGGGACAATGAGCAGTTCTTC. It encodes CASSLGSFGTSGGPGDNEQFF. The chain uses TRBV7-8 and TRBJ2-1; TRBD2 aligns across 14 bases. Germline V gene lookup returns CDR1 SGHVS and CDR2 FQNEAQ. This CDR3 spans 21 amino acids. V shed 3 bases, J shed 5 bases, and the junction held 18 bases outside the gene matches.

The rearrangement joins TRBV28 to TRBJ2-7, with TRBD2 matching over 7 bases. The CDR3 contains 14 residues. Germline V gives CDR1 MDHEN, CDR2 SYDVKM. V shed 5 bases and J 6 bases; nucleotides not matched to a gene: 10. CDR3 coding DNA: TGTGCCAGCAGTATAGCGGGTGTTGCGGGCGAGCAGTACTTC. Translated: CASSIAGVAGEQYF.

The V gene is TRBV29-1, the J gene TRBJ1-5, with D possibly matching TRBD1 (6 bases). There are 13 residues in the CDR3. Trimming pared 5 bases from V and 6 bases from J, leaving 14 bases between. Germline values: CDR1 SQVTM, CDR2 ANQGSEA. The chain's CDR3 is CSVSWGAGQPQHF. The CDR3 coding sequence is TGCAGCGTTTCGTGGGGGGCAGGTCAGCCCCAGCATTTT.

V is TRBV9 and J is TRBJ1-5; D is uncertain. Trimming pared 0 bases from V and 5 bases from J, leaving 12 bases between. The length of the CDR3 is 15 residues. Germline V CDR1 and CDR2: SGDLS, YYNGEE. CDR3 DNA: TGTGCCAGCAGCGTAGGGGGAGGGTTGGATCAGCCCCAGCATTTT. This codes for CASSVGGGLDQPQHF.

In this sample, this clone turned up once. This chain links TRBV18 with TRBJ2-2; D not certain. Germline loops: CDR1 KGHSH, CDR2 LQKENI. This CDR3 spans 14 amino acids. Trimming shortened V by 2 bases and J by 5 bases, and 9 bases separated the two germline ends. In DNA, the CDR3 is TGTGCCAGCTCACCAAAAACAGATACCGGGGAGCTGTTTTTT. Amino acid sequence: CASSPKTDTGELFF.

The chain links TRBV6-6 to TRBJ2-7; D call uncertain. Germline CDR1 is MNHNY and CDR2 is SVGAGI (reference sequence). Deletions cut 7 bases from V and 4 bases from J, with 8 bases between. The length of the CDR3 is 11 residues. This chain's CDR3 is CASTMGYEQYF. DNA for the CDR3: TGTGCCAGCACCATGGGTTACGAGCAGTACTTC.

In DNA form, the CDR3 reads TGTGCCAGCAGCGCCATAGGGGCTTCCTACGAGCAGTACTTC. Translation: CASSAIGASYEQYF. J is TRBJ2-7 and V is TRBV7-2; D might be TRBD1 (5 bases). V lost 5 bases and J 1 base, leaving 12 bases between the germline ends. The CDR3 has 14 amino acids. From germline, CDR1 is SGHTA and CDR2 FQGNSA.

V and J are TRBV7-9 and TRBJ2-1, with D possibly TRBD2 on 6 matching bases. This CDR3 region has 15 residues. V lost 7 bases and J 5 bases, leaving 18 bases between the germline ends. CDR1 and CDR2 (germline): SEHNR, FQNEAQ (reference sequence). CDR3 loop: CASTTRRGGNNEQFF. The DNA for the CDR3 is TGTGCCAGCACCACCCGCCGGGGCGGGAACAATGAGCAGTTCTTC.

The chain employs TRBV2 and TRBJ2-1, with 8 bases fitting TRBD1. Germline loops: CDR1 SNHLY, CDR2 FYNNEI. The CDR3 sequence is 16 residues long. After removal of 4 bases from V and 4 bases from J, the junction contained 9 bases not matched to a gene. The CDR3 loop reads CASSVEGTGLYNEQFF. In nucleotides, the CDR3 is TGTGCCAGCAGTGTAGAGGGGACAGGCCTGTACAATGAGCAGTTCTTC.

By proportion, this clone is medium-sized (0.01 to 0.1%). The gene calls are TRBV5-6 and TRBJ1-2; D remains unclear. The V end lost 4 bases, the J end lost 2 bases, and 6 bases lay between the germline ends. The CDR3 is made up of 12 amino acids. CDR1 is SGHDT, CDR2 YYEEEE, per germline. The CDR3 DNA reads TGTGCCAGCAGCCCTGTGAACTATGGCTACACCTTC. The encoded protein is CASSPVNYGYTF. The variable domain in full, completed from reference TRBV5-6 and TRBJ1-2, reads DAGVTQSPTHLIKTRGQQVTLRCSPKSGHDTVSWYQQALGQGPQFIFQYYEEEERQRGNFPDRFSGHQFPNYSSELNVNALLLGDSALYLCASSPVNYGYTFGSGTRLTVV.

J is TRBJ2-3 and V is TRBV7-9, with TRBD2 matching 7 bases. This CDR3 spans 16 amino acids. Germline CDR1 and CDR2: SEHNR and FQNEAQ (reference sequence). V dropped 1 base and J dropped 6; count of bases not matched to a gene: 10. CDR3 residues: CASSLVLRGKVDTQYF. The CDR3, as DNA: TGTGCCAGCAGCTTAGTCTTGCGGGGGAAGGTGGATACGCAGTATTTT.

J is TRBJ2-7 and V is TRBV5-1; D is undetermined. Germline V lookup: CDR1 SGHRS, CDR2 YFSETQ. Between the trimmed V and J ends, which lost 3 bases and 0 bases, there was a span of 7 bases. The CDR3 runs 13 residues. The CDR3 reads CASSSDDSYEQYF. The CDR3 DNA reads TGCGCCAGCAGCTCGGACGACTCCTACGAGCAGTACTTC.

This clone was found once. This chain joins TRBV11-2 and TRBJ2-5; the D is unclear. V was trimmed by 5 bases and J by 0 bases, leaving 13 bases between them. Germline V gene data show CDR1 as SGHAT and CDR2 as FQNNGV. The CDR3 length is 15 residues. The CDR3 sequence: CASSHGSRYQETQYF. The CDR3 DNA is TGTGCCAGCAGCCATGGGTCCAGGTACCAAGAGACCCAGTACTTC.

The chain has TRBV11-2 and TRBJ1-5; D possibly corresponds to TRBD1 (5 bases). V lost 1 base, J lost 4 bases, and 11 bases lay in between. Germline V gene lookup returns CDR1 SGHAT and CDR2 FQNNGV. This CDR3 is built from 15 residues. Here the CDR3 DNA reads TGTGCCAGCAGCTTAGGGTCAGGGCTAAATCAGCCCCAGCATTTT. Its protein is CASSLGSGLNQPQHF.

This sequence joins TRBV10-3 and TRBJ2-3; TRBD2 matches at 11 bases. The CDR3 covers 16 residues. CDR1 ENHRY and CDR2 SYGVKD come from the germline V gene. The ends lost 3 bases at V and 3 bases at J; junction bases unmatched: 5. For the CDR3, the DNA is TGTGCCATCAGTGATTTAGCGGGGGGGCAAACAGATACGCAGTATTTT. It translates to CAISDLAGGQTDTQYF.

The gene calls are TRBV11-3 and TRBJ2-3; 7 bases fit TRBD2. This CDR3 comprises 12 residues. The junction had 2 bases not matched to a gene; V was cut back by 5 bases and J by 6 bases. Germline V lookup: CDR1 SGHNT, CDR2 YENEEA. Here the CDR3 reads CASSGLGDTQYF. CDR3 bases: TGTGCCAGCAGCGGACTAGGGGATACGCAGTATTTT.

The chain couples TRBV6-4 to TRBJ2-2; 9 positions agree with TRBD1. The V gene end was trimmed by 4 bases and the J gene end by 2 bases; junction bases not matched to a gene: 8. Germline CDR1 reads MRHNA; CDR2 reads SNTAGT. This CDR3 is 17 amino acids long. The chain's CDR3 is CASSALAGQGNTGELFF. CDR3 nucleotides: TGTGCCAGCAGTGCCTTGGCGGGACAGGGAAACACCGGGGAGCTGTTTTTT.

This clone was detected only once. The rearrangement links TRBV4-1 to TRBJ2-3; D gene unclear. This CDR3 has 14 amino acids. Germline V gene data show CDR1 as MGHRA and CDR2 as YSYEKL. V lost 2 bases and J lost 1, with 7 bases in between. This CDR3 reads CASSQTQGTDTQYF. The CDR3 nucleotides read TGCGCCAGCAGCCAAACCCAGGGCACAGATACGCAGTATTTT.

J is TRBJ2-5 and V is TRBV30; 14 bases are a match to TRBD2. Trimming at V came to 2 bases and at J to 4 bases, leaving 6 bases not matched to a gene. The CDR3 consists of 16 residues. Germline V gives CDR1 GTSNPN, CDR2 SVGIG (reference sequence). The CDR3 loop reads CAWSPAGLAGGETQYF. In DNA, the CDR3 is TGTGCCTGGAGTCCCGCCGGACTAGCGGGAGGAGAGACCCAGTACTTC.

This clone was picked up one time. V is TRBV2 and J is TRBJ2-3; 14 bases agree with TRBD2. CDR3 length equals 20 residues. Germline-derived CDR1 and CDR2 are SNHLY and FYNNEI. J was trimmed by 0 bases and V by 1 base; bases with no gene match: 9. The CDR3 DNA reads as TGTGCCAGCAGTGAAGAAGGGACTAGCGGGAGAGCGACTAGCACAGATACGCAGTATTTT. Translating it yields CASSEEGTSGRATSTDTQYF.

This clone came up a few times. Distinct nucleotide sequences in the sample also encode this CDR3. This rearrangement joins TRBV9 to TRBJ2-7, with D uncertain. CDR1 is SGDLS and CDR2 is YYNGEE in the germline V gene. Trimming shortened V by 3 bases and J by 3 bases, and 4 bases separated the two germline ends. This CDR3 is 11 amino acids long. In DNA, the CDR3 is TGTGCCAGCAGCGCGGGCTACGAGCAGTACTTC. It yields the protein CASSAGYEQYF.